A single T cell receptor (beta chain) is shown here with its context. Its target is not known. The data stem from a study of OX40 agonist ivuxolimab in advanced cancers. On the study more broadly: Earlier anti-PD-1, anti-PD-L1 or anti-CTLA-4 therapy was permitted; 40% had received some.

Study observations and caveats: Clonal expansion by week 6 occurred in CD4+ and CD8+ blood T cells (at 0.1 to 3.0 mg/kg).

The CDR3 extends over 16 amino acids. Germline lookup yields CDR1 PRHDT and CDR2 FYEKMQ (reference sequence). V shed 5 bases and J shed 7 bases, with 21 bases lying between them. The table came from immunoSEQ multiplex PCR; TCRdb's copy has only in-frame clones and leaves some out. The repertoire holds 52,000 or so clones, with approximately 94% as singletons. Sequenced here: CD4+ or CD8+ T cells sorted from blood, sampled in a trial of the OX40 agonist ivuxolimab. The clonotype originates from an adult with an advanced solid tumor such as melanoma, head and neck, liver or kidney cancer. The chain is built from TRBV13 and TRBJ1-5; D gene ambiguous. DNA of the CDR3: TGTGCCAGCAGCCAGAACACCGGGGAGCCGGGGCAGCCCCAGCATTTT. It translates to CASSQNTGEPGQPQHF. Full variable domain (outside the CDR3, taken from reference TRBV13 and TRBJ1-5): AAGVIQSPRHLIKEKRETATLKCYPIPRHDTVYWYQQGPGQDPQFLISFYEKMQSDKGSIPDRFSAQQFSDYHSELNMSSLELGDSALYFCASSQNTGEPGQPQHFGDGTRLSIL.